This T cell receptor (beta chain) is drawn from a study of shared clonotypes between healthy human individuals. V dropped 8 bases and J dropped 2; count of bases not matched to a gene: 12. CDR3 length: 16 residues. Germline V gene lookup returns CDR1 WSHSY and CDR2 SAAADI. On sorted subsets, replicate PCRs used approximately 200 ng DNA, or 27,000 or so T cell genomes. This table comes from immunoSEQ multiplex PCR, and its TCRdb copy is limited to in-frame clones, with some not included. This sample has about 2.3 million clones, with 85% to 95% found just once. Recent acute infections and vaccinations were absent in the healthy HIV-negative adult donors.

The sample was naive CD4+ T cells from PBMCs. The sample's subset: CD45RA+ positively selected. The TCR was taken from a man aged 18 to 29 in good health. Some clones in this sample may be carry-over from other donors' samples. The rearrangement joins TRBV10-2 to TRBJ2-3; 8 bases agree with TRBD1. Here the CDR3 DNA reads TGCGCCAGCGGAGGACAGGGCCCTAAAAACACAGATACGCAGTATTTT. It specifies CASGGQGPKNTDTQYF.